The clone carrying this T cell receptor (beta chain) was detected many times. These data are taken from a study of blood T cells in healthy people across ages. The germline V gene encodes CDR1 MNHEY and CDR2 SMNVEV (reference sequence). This CDR3 comprises 14 residues. V was clipped by 5 bases and J by 3 bases; unmatched bases: 4. The use of a sample-barcoded 5' primer and a J-beta primer mix characterized a second PCR of about 6 to 12 cycles. Using its own MiXCR run on the 5' RACE reads, TCRdb lists one record per CDR3 protein. The data hold about 1.6 million distinct CDR3 sequences, with about 31% observed a single time.

The chain carries TRBV27 and TRBJ2-7; TRBD2 agrees at 10 bases. The TCR was taken from a woman in her twenties or thirties in good health. Sequenced input: blood. CDR3 nucleotides: TGTGCCAGCAGTCCCGGACTAGCGGACTACGAGCAGTACTTC. Its protein product is CASSPGLADYEQYF.